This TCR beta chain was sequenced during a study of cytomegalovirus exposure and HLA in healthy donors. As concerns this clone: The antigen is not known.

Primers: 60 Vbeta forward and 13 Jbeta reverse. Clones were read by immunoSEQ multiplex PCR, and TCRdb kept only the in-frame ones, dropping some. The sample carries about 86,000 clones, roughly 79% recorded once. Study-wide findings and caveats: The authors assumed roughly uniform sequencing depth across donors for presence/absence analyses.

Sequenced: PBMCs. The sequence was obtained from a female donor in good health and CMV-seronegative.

This chain's CDR3 is CASSTGGTDTQYF. DNA for the CDR3: TGCGCCAGCAGCACCGGAGGGACAGATACGCAGTATTTT. The gene calls are TRBV5-1 and TRBJ2-3; possible D gene TRBD2, 6 bases. In germline, CDR1 is SGHRS, CDR2 YFSETQ. This CDR3 is built from 13 residues. The germline V and J ends were trimmed by 4 bases and 3 bases, with 9 bases remaining between them.